These 10 T cell receptor beta chains were sequenced from one sample in a study of metastatic and nonmetastatic thyroid tumors. No patient had received any treatment before thyroid surgery. TCRdb re-analyzed the PCR reads using MiXCR. The sample comprises some 14,000 clones, about 31% of which are singletons, and roughly half rests with the top ten. Input material: tumor tissue. These receptors were collected from a male donor with papillary thyroid cancer or a benign thyroid nodule (not recorded which). Some clones in this sample may be carry-over from other donors' samples.

This clone was detected many times. The chain employs TRBV6-1 and TRBJ1-5, with TRBD1 identical over 10 bases. The CDR3 has 16 residues. CDR1 MNHNS and CDR2 SASEGT come from the germline V gene. V shed 2 bases and J 2 bases; nucleotides not matched to a gene: 3. CDR3 region: CASSEIGTGGNQPQHF. In DNA, the CDR3 is TGTGCCAGCAGTGAAATCGGGACAGGGGGCAATCAGCCCCAGCATTTT.

This clone was counted ten times or more. The V gene is TRBV30, the J gene TRBJ2-7, with a tentative D call TRBD1 (5 bases). Germline V gives CDR1 GTSNPN, CDR2 SVGIG (reference sequence). The V and J ends lost 4 bases and 4 bases respectively, with 11 bases between them. The CDR3 is 12 residues long. DNA for the CDR3: TGTGCCTGGACAGAAACAGGTTACGAGCAGTACTTC. Translated, it gives CAWTETGYEQYF.

Many counts were recorded for this clone. An end of the junction does not agree with germline; a read error may underlie this. The chain combines TRBV4-1 with TRBJ2-7; D not resolved. The germline V gene has CDR1 MGHRA and CDR2 YSYEKL. The CDR3 sequence is 14 residues long. CDR3 sequence (DNA): TGCGCCAGCAGCCAAGATGCACTTACCTACGGGCAGTACTTC. It translates to CASSQDALTYGQYF.

The chain links TRBV6-1 to TRBJ2-7, with D tentatively TRBD1 (6 bases). V was shortened by 6 bases and J by 2 bases, with 11 bases between the two germline ends. CDR1 and CDR2 from the germline V gene are MNHNS and SASEGT. The CDR3 runs to 13 residues. The CDR3 nucleotides are TGTGCCAGCAGACCTGGACAGACCTACGAGCAGTACTTC. This encodes CASRPGQTYEQYF.

This clone was found many times. The CDR3 protein is CASSVAFYDTGELFF. The CDR3 nucleotides read TGTGCCAGCAGCGTAGCTTTTTATGACACCGGGGAGCTGTTTTTT. This chain links TRBV9 with TRBJ2-2, with D hard to call. Germline V lookup: CDR1 SGDLS, CDR2 YYNGEE. Trimming removed 0 bases at V and 3 bases at J, with 9 bases between. The CDR3 runs to 15 residues.

In this sample, this clone turned up many times. The chain combines TRBV5-4 with TRBJ1-1; TRBD1 matches 9 bases. This CDR3 comprises 14 residues. Per germline, CDR1 SGHNT and CDR2 YYREEE (reference sequence). J was trimmed by 4 bases and V by 3 bases; bases with no gene match: 4. This CDR3 reads CASSSGQGTTEAFF. CDR3 in DNA: TGTGCCAGCAGCTCGGGACAGGGAACCACTGAAGCTTTCTTT.

As regards this clone: The junction shows a germline mismatch at one end, possibly a read error. The V gene is TRBV27, the J gene TRBJ2-7; D is ambiguous. The CDR3 runs 12 residues. Germline-derived CDR1 and CDR2 are MNHEY and SMNVEV (reference sequence). The CDR3 is CASIPSSYEHYF. DNA for the CDR3: TGTGCCAGCATTCCGAGCTCCTACGAGCATTACTTC.

This clone is categorized as medium-sized. The chain has TRBV6-1 and TRBJ1-6; D not resolved. The V end lost 6 bases, the J end lost 0 bases, and 0 bases lay between the germline ends. The V gene's germline CDR1 is MNHNS and CDR2 SASEGT. The CDR3 is made up of 12 amino acids. CDR3 region: CASSSYNSPLHF. The DNA for the CDR3 is TGTGCCAGCAGCTCCTATAATTCACCCCTCCACTTT.

CDR3 residues: CASSIGNRVTGELFF. CDR3 in DNA: TGTGCCAGTAGTATAGGAAACAGGGTCACCGGGGAGCTGTTTTTT. V and J are TRBV19 and TRBJ2-2; possible D gene TRBD1, 6 bases. The CDR3 consists of 15 residues. Trimming shortened V by 1 base and J by 4 bases, and 10 bases separated the two germline ends. Per germline, CDR1 LNHDA and CDR2 SQIVND (reference sequence).

This clone was counted ten times or more. The chain carries TRBV9 and TRBJ2-1, with 11 bases lining up with TRBD1. The V gene end was trimmed by 3 bases and the J gene end by 3 bases; junction bases not matched to a gene: 5. The CDR3 length is 16 residues. CDR1 and CDR2 (germline): SGDLS, YYNGEE. The chain's CDR3 is CASSGRGQGGYNEQFF. The CDR3 DNA is TGTGCCAGCAGCGGGCGGGGACAGGGGGGCTACAATGAGCAGTTCTTC.